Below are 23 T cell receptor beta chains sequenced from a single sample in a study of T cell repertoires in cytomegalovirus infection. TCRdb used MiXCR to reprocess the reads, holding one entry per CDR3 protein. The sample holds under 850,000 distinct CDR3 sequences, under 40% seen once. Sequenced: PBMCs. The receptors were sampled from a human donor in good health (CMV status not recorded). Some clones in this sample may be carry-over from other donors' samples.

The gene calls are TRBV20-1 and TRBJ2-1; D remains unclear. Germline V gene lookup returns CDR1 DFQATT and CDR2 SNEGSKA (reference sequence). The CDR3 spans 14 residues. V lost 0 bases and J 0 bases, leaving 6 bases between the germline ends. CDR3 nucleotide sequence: TGCAGTGCTAGAGAGGCAAGCTCCTACAATGAGCAGTTCTTC. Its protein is CSAREASSYNEQFF.

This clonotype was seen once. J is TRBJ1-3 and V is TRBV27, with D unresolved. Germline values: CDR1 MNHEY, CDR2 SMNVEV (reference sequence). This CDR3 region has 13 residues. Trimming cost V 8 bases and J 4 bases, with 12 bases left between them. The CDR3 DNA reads TGTGCCAGCGGCACCCAATCGGGAAACACCATATATTTT. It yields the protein CASGTQSGNTIYF.

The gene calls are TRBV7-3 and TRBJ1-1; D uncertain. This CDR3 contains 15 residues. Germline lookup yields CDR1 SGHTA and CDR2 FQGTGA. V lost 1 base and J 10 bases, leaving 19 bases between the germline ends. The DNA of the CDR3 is TGTGCCAGCAGCTTAAACCCTAGGTCACTTGATACAGCTTTCTTT. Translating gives CASSLNPRSLDTAFF.

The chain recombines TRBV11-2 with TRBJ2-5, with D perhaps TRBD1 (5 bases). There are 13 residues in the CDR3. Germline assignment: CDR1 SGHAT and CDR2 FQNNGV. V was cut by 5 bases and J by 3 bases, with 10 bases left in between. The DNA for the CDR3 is TGTGCCAGCAGCGATGAAGGGGAAGAGACCCAGTACTTC. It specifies CASSDEGEETQYF.

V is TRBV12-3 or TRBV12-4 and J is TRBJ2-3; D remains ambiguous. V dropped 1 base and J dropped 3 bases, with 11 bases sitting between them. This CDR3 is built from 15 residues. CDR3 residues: CASSLGGSPTDTQYF. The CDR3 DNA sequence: TGTGCCAGCAGTTTAGGCGGCTCCCCGACAGATACGCAGTATTTT.

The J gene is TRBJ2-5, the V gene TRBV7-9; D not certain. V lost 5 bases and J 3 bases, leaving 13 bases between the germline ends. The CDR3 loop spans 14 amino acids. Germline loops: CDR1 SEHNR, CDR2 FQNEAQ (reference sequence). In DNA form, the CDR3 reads TGTGCCAGCAGCATAGTGGGTTCAGAAGAGACCCAGTACTTC. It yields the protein CASSIVGSEETQYF.

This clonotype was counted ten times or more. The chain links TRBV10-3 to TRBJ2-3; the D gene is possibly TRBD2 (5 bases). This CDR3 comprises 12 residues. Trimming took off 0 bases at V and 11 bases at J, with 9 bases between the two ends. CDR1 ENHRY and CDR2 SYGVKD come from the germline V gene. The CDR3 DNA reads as TGTGCCATCAGTGAGTCGGTTGGAGGGCAGTATTTT. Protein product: CAISESVGGQYF.

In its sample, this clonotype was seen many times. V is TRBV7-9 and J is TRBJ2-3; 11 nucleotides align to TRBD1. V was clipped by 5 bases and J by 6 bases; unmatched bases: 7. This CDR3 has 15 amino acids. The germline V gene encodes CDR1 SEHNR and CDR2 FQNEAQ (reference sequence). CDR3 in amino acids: CASSPGTGGMDTQYF. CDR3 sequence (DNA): TGTGCCAGCAGCCCTGGGACAGGGGGTATGGATACGCAGTATTTT.

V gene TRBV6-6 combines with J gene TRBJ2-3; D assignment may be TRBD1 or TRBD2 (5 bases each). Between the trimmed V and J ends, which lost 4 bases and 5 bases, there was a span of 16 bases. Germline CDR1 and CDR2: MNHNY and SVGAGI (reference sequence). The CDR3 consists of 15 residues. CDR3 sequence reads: CASSFRDGILDTQYF. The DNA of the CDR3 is TGTGCCAGCAGTTTCCGGGACGGCATTTTAGATACGCAGTATTTT.

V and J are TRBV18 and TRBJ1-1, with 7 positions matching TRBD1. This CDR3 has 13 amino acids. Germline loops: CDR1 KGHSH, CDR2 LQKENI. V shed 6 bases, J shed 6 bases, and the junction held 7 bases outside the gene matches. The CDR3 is CASSPKGASEAFF. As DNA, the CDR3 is TGTGCCAGCTCCCCTAAGGGGGCCTCTGAAGCTTTCTTT.

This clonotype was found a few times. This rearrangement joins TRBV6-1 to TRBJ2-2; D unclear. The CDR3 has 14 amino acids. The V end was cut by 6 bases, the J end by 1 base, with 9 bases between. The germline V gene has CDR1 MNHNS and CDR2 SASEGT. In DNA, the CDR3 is TGTGCCAGCAGCACGCGACAGAACACCGGGGAGCTGTTTTTT. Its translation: CASSTRQNTGELFF.

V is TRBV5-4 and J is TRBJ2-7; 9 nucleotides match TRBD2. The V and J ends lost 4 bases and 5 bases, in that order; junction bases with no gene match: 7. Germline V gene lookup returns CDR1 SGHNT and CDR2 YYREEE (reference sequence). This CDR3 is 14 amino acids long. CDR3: CASSVAGAFDEQYF. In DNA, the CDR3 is TGTGCCAGCAGCGTAGCGGGAGCTTTTGACGAGCAGTACTTC.

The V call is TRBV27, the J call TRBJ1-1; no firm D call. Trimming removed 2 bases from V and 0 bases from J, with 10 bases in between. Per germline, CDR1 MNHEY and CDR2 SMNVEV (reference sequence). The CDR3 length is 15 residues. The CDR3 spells CASSLIRAMNTEAFF. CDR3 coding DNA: TGTGCCAGCAGTTTAATTCGTGCTATGAACACTGAAGCTTTCTTT.

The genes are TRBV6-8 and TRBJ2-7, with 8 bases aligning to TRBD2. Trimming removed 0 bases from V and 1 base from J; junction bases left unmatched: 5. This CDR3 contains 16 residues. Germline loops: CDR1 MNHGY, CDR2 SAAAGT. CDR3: CASSYSITSGSYEQYF. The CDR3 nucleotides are TGTGCCAGCAGTTACTCGATTACTAGCGGATCCTACGAGCAGTACTTC.

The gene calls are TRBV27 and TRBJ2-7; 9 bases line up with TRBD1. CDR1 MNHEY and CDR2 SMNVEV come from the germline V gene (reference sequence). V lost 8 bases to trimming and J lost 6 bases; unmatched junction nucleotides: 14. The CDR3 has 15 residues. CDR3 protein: CASGSIGQGKGEQYF. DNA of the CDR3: TGTGCCAGCGGATCTATCGGACAGGGGAAAGGCGAGCAGTACTTC.

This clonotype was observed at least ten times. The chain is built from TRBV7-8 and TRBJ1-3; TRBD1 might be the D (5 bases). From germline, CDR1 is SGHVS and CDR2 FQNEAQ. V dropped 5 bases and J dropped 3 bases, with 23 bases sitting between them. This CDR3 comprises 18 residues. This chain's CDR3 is CASSMKGVMGLGGNTIYF. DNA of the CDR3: TGTGCCAGCAGCATGAAAGGTGTAATGGGGCTTGGTGGAAACACCATATATTTT.

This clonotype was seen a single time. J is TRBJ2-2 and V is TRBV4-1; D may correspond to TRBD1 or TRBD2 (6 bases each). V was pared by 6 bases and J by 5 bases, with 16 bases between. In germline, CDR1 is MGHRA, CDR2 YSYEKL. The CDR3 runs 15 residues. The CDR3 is CASRQLGGGTGELFF. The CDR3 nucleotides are TGCGCCAGCAGACAGTTAGGGGGAGGAACCGGGGAGCTGTTTTTT.

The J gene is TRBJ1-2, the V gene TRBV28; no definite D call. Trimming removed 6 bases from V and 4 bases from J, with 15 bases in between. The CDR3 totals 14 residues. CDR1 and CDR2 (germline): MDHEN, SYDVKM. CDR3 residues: CASRRPGPSYGYTF. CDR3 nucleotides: TGTGCCAGCAGAAGGCCGGGCCCTTCCTATGGCTACACCTTC.

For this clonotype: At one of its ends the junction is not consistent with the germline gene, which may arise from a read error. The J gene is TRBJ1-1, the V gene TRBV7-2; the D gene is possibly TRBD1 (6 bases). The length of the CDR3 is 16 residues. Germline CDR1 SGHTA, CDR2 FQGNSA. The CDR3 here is CASSPGGGRSHFGPFF. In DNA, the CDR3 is TGTGCCAGCAGCCCCGGGGGGGGCAGGAGTCATTTCGGACCTTTTTTT.

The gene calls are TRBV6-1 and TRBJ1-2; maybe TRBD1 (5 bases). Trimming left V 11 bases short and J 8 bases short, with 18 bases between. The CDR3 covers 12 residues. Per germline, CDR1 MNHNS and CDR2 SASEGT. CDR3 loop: CAHGHARMGYTF. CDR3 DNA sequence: TGTGCCCACGGACATGCTCGGATGGGCTACACCTTC.

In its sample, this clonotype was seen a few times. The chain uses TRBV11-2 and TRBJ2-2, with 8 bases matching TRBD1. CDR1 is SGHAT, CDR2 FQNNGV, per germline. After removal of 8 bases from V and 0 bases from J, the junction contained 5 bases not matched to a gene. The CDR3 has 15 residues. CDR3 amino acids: CASGDRGTNTGELFF. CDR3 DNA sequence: TGTGCCAGCGGCGACAGGGGTACGAACACCGGGGAGCTGTTTTTT.

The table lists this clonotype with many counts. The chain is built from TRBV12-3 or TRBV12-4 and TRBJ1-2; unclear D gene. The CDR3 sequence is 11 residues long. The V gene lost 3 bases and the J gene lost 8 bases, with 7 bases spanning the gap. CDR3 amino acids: CASSFSRGYTF. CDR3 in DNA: TGTGCCAGCAGTTTCTCTCGGGGCTACACCTTC.

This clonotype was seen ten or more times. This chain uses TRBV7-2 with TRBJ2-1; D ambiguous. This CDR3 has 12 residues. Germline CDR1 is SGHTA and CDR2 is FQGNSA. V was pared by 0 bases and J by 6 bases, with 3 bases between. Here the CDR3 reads CASSLARNEQFF. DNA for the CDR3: TGTGCCAGCAGCTTAGCCCGCAATGAGCAGTTCTTC.